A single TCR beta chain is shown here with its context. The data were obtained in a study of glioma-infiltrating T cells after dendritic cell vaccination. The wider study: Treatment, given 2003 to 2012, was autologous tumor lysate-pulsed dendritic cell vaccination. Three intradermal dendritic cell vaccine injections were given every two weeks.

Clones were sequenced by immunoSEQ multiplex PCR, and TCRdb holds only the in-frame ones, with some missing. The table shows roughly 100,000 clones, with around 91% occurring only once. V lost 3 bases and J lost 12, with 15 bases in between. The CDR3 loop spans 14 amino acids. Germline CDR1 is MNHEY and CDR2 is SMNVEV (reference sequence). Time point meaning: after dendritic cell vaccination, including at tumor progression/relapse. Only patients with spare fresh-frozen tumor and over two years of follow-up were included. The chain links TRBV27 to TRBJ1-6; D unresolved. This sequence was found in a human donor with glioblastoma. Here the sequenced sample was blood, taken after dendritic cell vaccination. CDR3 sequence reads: CASSLPSASGPLHF. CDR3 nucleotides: TGTGCCAGCAGTTTGCCTAGCGCAAGTGGACCCCTCCACTTT.